This record looks at one T cell receptor (beta chain) sequence and its context. No antigen is known for it. The data were produced by immunoSEQ multiplex PCR, yet TCRdb's version contains in-frame clones alone and is incomplete. Here the sample spans 84,000 or so clones, over 85% being singletons. CDR3 length: 15 amino acids. Germline CDR1 SGHRS, CDR2 YFSETQ. Trimming cost V 0 bases and J 4 bases, with 11 bases left between them. The data derive from a study of T cell responses to AZD1222 COVID-19 vaccine. Overall study results and limits: All repertoire sampling was performed exclusively after the peak T cell response. Reports indicate that nearly half of spike-specific TCRs are directed at unmutated variant regions. Once two AZD1222 doses were given, Spike-specific TCR breadth and depth went up. The study found vaccine-associated CD4 TCRs spanning spike, dominant at 160-218 and 743-854.

Sequences were derived from peripheral blood, sampled on day 0 of AZD1222 vaccination. The chain recombines TRBV5-1 with TRBJ2-1; D might be TRBD2 (6 bases). This receptor was obtained from an adult in good health. The CDR3 DNA follows: TGCGCCAGCAGCTTGGGGCGGGGAACTTACAATGAGCAGTTCTTC. It is translated as CASSLGRGTYNEQFF.